A single sample is the source of the 30 T cell receptor beta chains below, sequenced in a study of cytomegalovirus exposure and HLA in healthy donors. PCR was performed using 60 Vbeta and 13 Jbeta primers. Sequencing was performed with immunoSEQ multiplex PCR; in TCRdb, only in-frame clones are kept and a portion is missing. The repertoire holds around 150,000 clones, with roughly four fifths as singletons. The material sequenced was PBMCs. These receptors originate from a woman between 18 and 29 years old in good health and CMV-seronegative.

The rearrangement links TRBV5-4 to TRBJ1-6, with D possibly being TRBD1 (6 bases). From germline, CDR1 is SGHNT and CDR2 YYREEE (reference sequence). With 0 bases removed from V and 9 bases from J, the gap between germline ends came to 13 bases. The CDR3 sequence is 15 residues long. The CDR3 region has the DNA TGTGCCAGCAGCTTGGAACAGGGAGTAGGTTCACCCCTCCACTTT. Its translation is CASSLEQGVGSPLHF.

The genes are TRBV6-5 and TRBJ1-1; D call uncertain. V gave up 2 bases and J gave up 2 bases, with 9 bases separating them. Looked up from germline, CDR1 is MNHEY and CDR2 is SVGAGI. The CDR3 totals 14 residues. CDR3 DNA sequence: TGTGCCAGCAGTTACGAGCAGGCTAACACTGAAGCTTTCTTT. This encodes CASSYEQANTEAFF.

The chain combines TRBV15 with TRBJ1-2; the match to TRBD1 covers 8 bases. The CDR3 spans 14 residues. Germline CDR1 is LNHNV and CDR2 is YYDKDF (reference sequence). The J segment lost 4 bases and the V segment lost 4 bases, leaving 5 bases of the junction unmatched. The CDR3: CATSTGTGFYGYTF. The DNA for the CDR3 is TGTGCCACCAGCACAGGGACAGGCTTCTATGGCTACACCTTC. Drawing the rest from reference TRBV15 and TRBJ1-2, the complete variable domain is DAMVIQNPRYQVTQFGKPVTLSCSQTLNHNVMYWYQQKSSQAPKLLFHYYDKDFNNEADTPDNFQSRRPNTSFCFLDIRSPGLGDTAMYLCATSTGTGFYGYTFGSGTRLTVV.

The gene calls are TRBV29-1 and TRBJ1-1; maybe TRBD1 (5 bases). Trimming took off 6 bases at V and 0 bases at J, with 11 bases between the two ends. CDR1 SQVTM and CDR2 ANQGSEA come from the germline V gene. CDR3 length: 13 amino acids. The CDR3: CSVGGLLNTEAFF. CDR3 in DNA: TGCAGCGTCGGGGGACTGCTGAACACTGAAGCTTTCTTT.

CDR3 in DNA: TGTGCCAGCAGCTCGAGACAGGGGGGAACTGAAGCTTTCTTT. It is translated as CASSSRQGGTEAFF. The chain links TRBV11-2 to TRBJ1-1, with 9 bases lining up with TRBD1. This CDR3 region has 14 residues. Germline V gene data show CDR1 as SGHAT and CDR2 as FQNNGV. V lost 4 bases to trimming and J lost 5 bases; unmatched junction nucleotides: 5.

The chain joins TRBV18 to TRBJ2-7; possible D gene TRBD1, 5 bases. Germline-derived CDR1 and CDR2 are KGHSH and LQKENI. Trimming left V 0 bases short and J 5 bases short, with 8 bases between. This CDR3 region has 13 residues. The CDR3 region has the DNA TGTGCCAGCTCACCACCAGTAGGGGACGAGCAGTACTTC. Protein sequence: CASSPPVGDEQYF.

The CDR3 sequence: CATVHHGGQGKDTQYF. The CDR3 DNA is TGTGCCACTGTTCATCATGGGGGACAGGGGAAAGATACGCAGTATTTT. The chain recombines TRBV19 with TRBJ2-3; 10 positions agree with TRBD1. The trim removed 10 bases at V and 5 bases at J, leaving 15 bases unmatched. Looked up from germline, CDR1 is LNHDA and CDR2 is SQIVND (reference sequence). The CDR3 is 16 residues long.

The chain couples TRBV15 to TRBJ2-7; D is unresolved. Germline lookup yields CDR1 LNHNV and CDR2 YYDKDF (reference sequence). This CDR3 contains 13 residues. V was trimmed by 4 bases and J by 6 bases, leaving 13 bases between them. CDR3 bases: TGTGCCACCAGCACTTTGGTCTACGTCGAGCAGTACTTC. It translates to CATSTLVYVEQYF.

The V and J genes are TRBV28 and TRBJ1-3; the D is unclear. The germline V gene has CDR1 MDHEN and CDR2 SYDVKM. This CDR3 is built from 18 residues. Deletions cut 2 bases from V and 4 bases from J, with 21 bases between. The CDR3 reads CASSLTLSTPSWGNTIYF. The CDR3, as DNA: TGTGCCAGCAGTTTAACCCTTAGTACTCCCTCTTGGGGAAACACCATATATTTT.

The CDR3, as DNA: TGTGCCAGCAGGGAGGACCAAGAGACCCAGTACTTC. This translates into CASREDQETQYF. The rearrangement links TRBV2 to TRBJ2-5; a possible D gene is TRBD2 (5 bases). Trimming took off 6 bases at V and 0 bases at J, with 5 bases between the two ends. The CDR3 is made up of 12 amino acids. Germline assignment: CDR1 SNHLY and CDR2 FYNNEI.

This clone is a singleton in its sample. V gene TRBV27 combines with J gene TRBJ1-1, with 7 bases that match TRBD1. The CDR3 contains 12 residues. Trimming at V came to 4 bases and at J to 12 bases, leaving 8 bases not matched to a gene. CDR1 is MNHEY and CDR2 is SMNVEV in the germline V gene (reference sequence). CDR3 sequence reads: CASSSTTGHPFF. DNA for the CDR3: TGTGCCAGCAGTTCTACGACAGGGCACCCTTTCTTT.

Here the CDR3 DNA reads TGTGCCAGCAGTTTATATGGGTACAGGGGACGTACTGAAGCTTTCTTT. This codes for CASSLYGYRGRTEAFF. The rearrangement uses TRBV28 and TRBJ1-1, with TRBD1 matching 7 bases. Germline CDR1 is MDHEN and CDR2 is SYDVKM. This CDR3 region has 16 residues. The junction had 10 bases not matched to a gene; V was cut back by 1 base and J by 5 bases.

A few counts support this clone. This sequence joins TRBV15 and TRBJ1-3, with 7 bases aligning to TRBD1. Trimming removed 1 base from V and 7 bases from J; junction bases left unmatched: 7. Germline V gene lookup returns CDR1 LNHNV and CDR2 YYDKDF (reference sequence). CDR3 size: 15 residues. DNA of the CDR3: TGTGCCACCAGCAGAGGCGACAGGGAATACAACACCATATATTTT. Encoded protein: CATSRGDREYNTIYF.

The gene calls are TRBV7-9 and TRBJ2-7, with D possibly being TRBD1 (6 bases). Trimming cost V 3 bases and J 5 bases, with 11 bases left between them. The CDR3 totals 13 residues. Germline CDR1 reads SEHNR; CDR2 reads FQNEAQ (reference sequence). For the CDR3, the DNA is TGTGCCAGCAGCTTGGATAGGGGGAACGAGCAGTACTTC. The encoded protein is CASSLDRGNEQYF.

V and J are TRBV5-1 and TRBJ2-7; D might be TRBD1 (6 bases). Germline CDR1 reads SGHRS; CDR2 reads YFSETQ. The length of the CDR3 is 15 residues. The V end lost 0 bases, the J end lost 2 bases, and 12 bases lay between the germline ends. This chain's CDR3 is CASSLAVGQPYEQYF. The CDR3 DNA sequence: TGCGCCAGCAGCTTGGCCGTGGGACAACCCTACGAGCAGTACTTC.

This chain uses TRBV2 with TRBJ2-5; TRBD2 matches at 9 bases. J lost 2 bases, V lost 9 bases, and 10 bases had no gene match. The CDR3 contains 15 residues. Germline CDR1 reads SNHLY; CDR2 reads FYNNEI. The CDR3: CASSMLAGIQETQYF. The CDR3 region has the DNA TGTGCCAGTTCGATGCTAGCGGGAATACAAGAGACCCAGTACTTC.

The DNA of the CDR3 is TGTGCCAGCAGTTACTCTCTCGACAGGGTCCCCTACGAGCAGTACTTC. Its protein is CASSYSLDRVPYEQYF. The rearrangement joins TRBV6-6 to TRBJ2-7; TRBD1 matches 7 bases. Germline lookup yields CDR1 MNHNY and CDR2 SVGAGI (reference sequence). The V and J ends lost 0 bases and 2 bases, in that order; junction bases with no gene match: 7. The CDR3 is 16 amino acids.

This chain uses TRBV5-1 with TRBJ1-4; TRBD1 agrees at 11 bases. Germline trimming cut 4 bases from V and 7 bases from J; bases unmatched to any gene: 9. Germline values: CDR1 SGHRS, CDR2 YFSETQ. The CDR3 spans 16 residues. The CDR3 here is CASSAGQGDAGEKLFF. The CDR3 bases are TGCGCCAGCAGCGCGGGACAGGGGGACGCTGGTGAAAAACTGTTTTTT.

CDR3 sequence reads: CASSVDGGATGTDTQYF. DNA of the CDR3: TGTGCCAGCAGCGTGGATGGGGGGGCAACCGGCACAGATACGCAGTATTTT. This chain joins TRBV9 and TRBJ2-3; tentatively, D is TRBD2 (7 bases). V was trimmed by 2 bases and J by 1 base, leaving 17 bases between them. Germline loops: CDR1 SGDLS, CDR2 YYNGEE. The CDR3 length is 17 residues. Drawing the rest from reference TRBV9 and TRBJ2-3, the complete variable domain is DSGVTQTPKHLITATGQRVTLRCSPRSGDLSVYWYQQSLDQGLQFLIQYYNGEERAKGNILERFSAQQFPDLHSELNLSSLELGDSALYFCASSVDGGATGTDTQYFGPGTRLTVL.

This chain uses TRBV7-3 with TRBJ2-3; 11 positions agree with TRBD1. V shed 2 bases and J 1 base; nucleotides not matched to a gene: 8. The CDR3 runs to 18 residues. CDR1 is SGHTA and CDR2 is FQGTGA in the germline V gene. CDR3 in amino acids: CASSLVGDRGIGTDTQYF. Written as DNA, the CDR3 is TGTGCCAGCAGCTTAGTGGGGGACAGGGGGATAGGCACAGATACGCAGTATTTT.

This clone was counted between two and nine times. The rearrangement links TRBV29-1 to TRBJ2-3, with 7 nucleotides matching TRBD2. Germline CDR1 is SQVTM and CDR2 is ANQGSEA. The V segment lost 3 bases and the J segment 2 bases; nucleotides outside the gene matches: 14. The CDR3 length is 17 residues. The CDR3 region has the DNA TGCAGCGTTGACCCCACGACTAGCCCCCCACACACAGATACGCAGTATTTT. Translated, it gives CSVDPTTSPPHTDTQYF.

V is TRBV6-1 and J is TRBJ2-5; the D gene is possibly TRBD1 (6 bases). The J call could be wrong; TRBJ2-7 is a better fit for the DNA end. CDR1 and CDR2 (germline): MNHNS, SASEGT. The CDR3 has 15 residues. CDR3 sequence: CASSEEGRGTYEQYF. The CDR3 DNA reads as TGTGCCAGCAGTGAAGAGGGCAGGGGAACTTACGAGCAGTACTTC.

J is TRBJ2-3 and V is TRBV4-2; the match to TRBD2 covers 15 bases. Germline V CDR1 and CDR2: LGHNA, YNFKEQ. The CDR3 has 17 residues. The junction had 6 bases not matched to a gene; V was cut back by 1 base and J by 7 bases. DNA for the CDR3: TGTGCCAGCAGCCAAGTCGGACTAGCGGGGGGGTTTAATACGCAGTATTTT. This encodes CASSQVGLAGGFNTQYF.

J is TRBJ2-2 and V is TRBV6-6; possibly TRBD1 for D (6 bases). Germline V gene lookup returns CDR1 MNHNY and CDR2 SVGAGI (reference sequence). This CDR3 has 15 residues. Trimming stripped 5 bases from V and 7 bases from J, with 17 bases between. For the CDR3, the DNA is TGTGCCAGCAGTGCCAGAAGCAGGGACATCGGGGAGCTGTTTTTT. This sequence encodes CASSARSRDIGELFF.

J is TRBJ2-5 and V is TRBV11-3, with D perhaps matching TRBD1 (5 bases). The CDR3 loop spans 15 amino acids. Germline V lookup: CDR1 SGHNT, CDR2 YENEEA. Trimming took off 4 bases at V and 1 base at J, with 13 bases between the two ends. The CDR3 region is CASSYGHGFQETQYF. CDR3 DNA sequence: TGTGCCAGCAGCTACGGACATGGGTTCCAAGAGACCCAGTACTTC.

In this sample, this clone turned up once. The V and J genes are TRBV5-1 and TRBJ2-7, with D tentatively TRBD1 (5 bases). Germline V gene lookup returns CDR1 SGHRS and CDR2 YFSETQ. CDR3 length: 14 residues. V lost 2 bases and J lost 2, with 11 bases in between. The CDR3 spells CASSFQGSPYEQYF. The CDR3 DNA sequence: TGCGCCAGCAGCTTTCAGGGTTCGCCCTACGAGCAGTACTTC.

The rearrangement uses TRBV4-1 and TRBJ2-7; D might be TRBD1 (6 bases). The CDR3 runs to 16 residues. Trimming removed 1 base at V and 5 bases at J, with 18 bases between. Germline V CDR1 and CDR2: MGHRA, YSYEKL. The CDR3 bases are TGCGCCAGCAGCCAAGTTATAGCCGACAGGAGACACGAGCAGTACTTC. Protein product: CASSQVIADRRHEQYF.

The V and J genes are TRBV7-3 and TRBJ2-1; D is possibly TRBD1 (5 bases). The CDR3 runs 13 residues. Germline V CDR1 and CDR2: SGHTA, FQGTGA. Deletions cut 0 bases from V and 10 bases from J, with 10 bases between. As DNA, the CDR3 is TGTGCCAGCAGCTTAACGGTAGGGGTCGAGCAGTTCTTC. Its translation is CASSLTVGVEQFF.

This sequence joins TRBV5-4 and TRBJ2-5, with TRBD1 identical over 9 bases. Germline CDR1 SGHNT, CDR2 YYREEE (reference sequence). The CDR3 is 14 residues long. The junction had 6 bases not matched to a gene; V was cut back by 4 bases and J by 5 bases. The CDR3 coding sequence is TGTGCCAGCAGCAGCATAGACAGGGGGGAGACCCAGTACTTC. It codes for CASSSIDRGETQYF. The whole variable domain, remainder taken from reference TRBV5-4 and TRBJ2-5, is ETGVTQSPTHLIKTRGQQVTLRCSSQSGHNTVSWYQQALGQGPQFIFQYYREEENGRGNFPPRFSGLQFPNYSSELNVNALELDDSALYLCASSSIDRGETQYFGPGTRLLVL.

The chain joins TRBV18 to TRBJ1-5, with 7 bases aligning to TRBD1. The V gene's germline CDR1 is KGHSH and CDR2 LQKENI. The J segment lost 3 bases and the V segment lost 5 bases, leaving 13 bases of the junction unmatched. CDR3 length: 17 amino acids. This CDR3 is CASSSLEYRGSNQPQHF. In DNA form, the CDR3 reads TGTGCCAGCTCATCCCTCGAATACAGGGGCTCCAATCAGCCCCAGCATTTT.